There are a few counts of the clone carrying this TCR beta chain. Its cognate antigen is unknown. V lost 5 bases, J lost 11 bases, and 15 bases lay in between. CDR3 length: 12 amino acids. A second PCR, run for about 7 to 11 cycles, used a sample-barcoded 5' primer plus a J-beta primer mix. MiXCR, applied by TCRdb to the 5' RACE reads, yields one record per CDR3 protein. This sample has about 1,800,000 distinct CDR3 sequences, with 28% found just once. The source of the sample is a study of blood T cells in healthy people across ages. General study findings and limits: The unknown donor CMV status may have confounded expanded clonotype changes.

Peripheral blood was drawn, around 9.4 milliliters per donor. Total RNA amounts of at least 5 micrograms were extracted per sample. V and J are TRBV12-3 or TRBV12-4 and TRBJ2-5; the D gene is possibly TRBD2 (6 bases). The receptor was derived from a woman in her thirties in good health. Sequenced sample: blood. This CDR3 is CASSQLEGQQYF. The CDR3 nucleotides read TGTGCCAGCAGTCAATTGGAGGGGCAGCAGTACTTC.